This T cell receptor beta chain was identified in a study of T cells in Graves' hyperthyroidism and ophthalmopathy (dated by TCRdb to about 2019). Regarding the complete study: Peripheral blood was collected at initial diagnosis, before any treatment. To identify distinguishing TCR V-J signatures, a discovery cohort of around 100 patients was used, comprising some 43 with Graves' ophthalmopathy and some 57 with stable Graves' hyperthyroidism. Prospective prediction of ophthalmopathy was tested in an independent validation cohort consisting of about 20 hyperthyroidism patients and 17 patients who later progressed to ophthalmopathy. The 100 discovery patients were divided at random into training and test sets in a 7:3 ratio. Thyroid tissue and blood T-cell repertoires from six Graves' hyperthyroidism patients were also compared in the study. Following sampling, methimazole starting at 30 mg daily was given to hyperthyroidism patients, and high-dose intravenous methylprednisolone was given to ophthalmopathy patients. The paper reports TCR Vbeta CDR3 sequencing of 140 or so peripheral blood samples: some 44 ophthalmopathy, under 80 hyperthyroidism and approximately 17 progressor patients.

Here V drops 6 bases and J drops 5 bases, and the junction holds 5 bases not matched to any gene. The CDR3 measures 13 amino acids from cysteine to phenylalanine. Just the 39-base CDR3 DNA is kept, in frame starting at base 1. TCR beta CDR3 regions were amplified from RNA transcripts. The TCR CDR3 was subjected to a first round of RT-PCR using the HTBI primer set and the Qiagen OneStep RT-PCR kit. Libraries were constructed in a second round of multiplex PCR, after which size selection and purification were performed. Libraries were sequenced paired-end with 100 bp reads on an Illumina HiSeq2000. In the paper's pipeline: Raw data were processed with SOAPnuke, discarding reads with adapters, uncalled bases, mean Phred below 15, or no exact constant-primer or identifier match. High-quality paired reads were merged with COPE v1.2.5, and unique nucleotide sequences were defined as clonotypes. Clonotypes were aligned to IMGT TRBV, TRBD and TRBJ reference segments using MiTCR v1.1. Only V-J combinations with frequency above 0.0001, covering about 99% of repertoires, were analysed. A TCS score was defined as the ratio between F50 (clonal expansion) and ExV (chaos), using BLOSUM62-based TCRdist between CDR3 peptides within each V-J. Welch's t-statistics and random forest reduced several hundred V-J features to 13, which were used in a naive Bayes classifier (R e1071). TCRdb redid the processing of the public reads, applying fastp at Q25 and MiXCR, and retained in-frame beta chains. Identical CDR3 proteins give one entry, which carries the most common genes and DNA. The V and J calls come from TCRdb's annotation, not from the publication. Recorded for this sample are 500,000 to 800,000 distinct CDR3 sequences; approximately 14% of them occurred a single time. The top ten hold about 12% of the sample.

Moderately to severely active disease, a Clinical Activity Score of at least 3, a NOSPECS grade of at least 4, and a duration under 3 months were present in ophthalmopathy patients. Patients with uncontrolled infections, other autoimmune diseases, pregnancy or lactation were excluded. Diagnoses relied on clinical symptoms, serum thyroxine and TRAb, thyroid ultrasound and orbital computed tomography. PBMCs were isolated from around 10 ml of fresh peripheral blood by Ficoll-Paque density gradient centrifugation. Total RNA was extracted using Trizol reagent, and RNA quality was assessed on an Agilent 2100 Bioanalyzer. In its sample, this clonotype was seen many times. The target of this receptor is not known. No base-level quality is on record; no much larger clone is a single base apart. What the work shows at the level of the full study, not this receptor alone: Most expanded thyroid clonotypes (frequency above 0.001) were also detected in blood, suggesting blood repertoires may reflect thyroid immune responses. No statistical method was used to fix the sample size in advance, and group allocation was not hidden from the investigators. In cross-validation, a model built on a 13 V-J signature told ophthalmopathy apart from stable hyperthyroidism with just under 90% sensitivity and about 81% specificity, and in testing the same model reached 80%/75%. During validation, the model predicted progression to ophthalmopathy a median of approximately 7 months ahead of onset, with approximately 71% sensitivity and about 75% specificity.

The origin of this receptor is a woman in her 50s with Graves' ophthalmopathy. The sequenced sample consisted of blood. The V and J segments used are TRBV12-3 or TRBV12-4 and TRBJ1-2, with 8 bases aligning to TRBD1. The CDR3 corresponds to CASSINRGYGYTF. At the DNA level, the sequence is TGTGCCAGCAGCATTAACAGGGGGTATGGCTACACCTTC.